This T cell receptor (beta chain) is from a study of cytomegalovirus exposure and HLA in healthy donors. Whole-study findings and limits: Another analysis was done later, and it associated roughly 15,000 TCR beta sequences with HLA alleles at 0.05 false discovery rate. Immune exposure information comprised only CMV serostatus.

The PCR ran on 60 Vbeta and 13 Jbeta primers. Method: immunoSEQ multiplex PCR; TCRdb's copy keeps in-frame clones and lacks some. The table includes around 150,000 clones, roughly nine tenths detected once. Points on this clone: Its antigen is undetermined.

CDR1 and CDR2 (germline): SGHRS, YFSETQ. V was trimmed by 2 bases and J by 5 bases, leaving 5 bases between them. This CDR3 spans 12 amino acids. Sequencing was carried out using PBMCs. This TCR was recovered from a woman in her 30s in good health and CMV-seronegative. The V call is TRBV5-1, the J call TRBJ2-1, with D possibly being TRBD1 (5 bases). CDR3 in amino acids: CASSFRDNEQFF. DNA of the CDR3: TGCGCCAGCAGCTTCAGGGACAATGAGCAGTTCTTC.